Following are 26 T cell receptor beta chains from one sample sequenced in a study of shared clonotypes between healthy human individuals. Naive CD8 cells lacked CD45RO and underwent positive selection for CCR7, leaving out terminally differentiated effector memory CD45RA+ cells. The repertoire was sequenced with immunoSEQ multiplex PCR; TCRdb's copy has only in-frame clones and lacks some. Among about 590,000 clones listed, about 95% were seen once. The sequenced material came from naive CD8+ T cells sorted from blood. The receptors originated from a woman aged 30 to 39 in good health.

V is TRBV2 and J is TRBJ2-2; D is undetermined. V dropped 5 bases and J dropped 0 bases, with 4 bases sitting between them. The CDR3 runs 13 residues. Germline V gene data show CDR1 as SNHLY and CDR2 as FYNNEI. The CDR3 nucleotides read TGTGCCAGCAGTCGCCCGAACACCGGGGAGCTGTTTTTT. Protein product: CASSRPNTGELFF.

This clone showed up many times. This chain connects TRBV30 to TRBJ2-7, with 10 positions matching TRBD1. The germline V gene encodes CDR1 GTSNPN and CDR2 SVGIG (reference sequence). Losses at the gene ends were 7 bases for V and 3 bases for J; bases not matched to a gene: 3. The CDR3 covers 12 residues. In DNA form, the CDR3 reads TGTGCCTTTAGGACAGGGGGCTACGAGCAGTACTTC. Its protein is CAFRTGGYEQYF.

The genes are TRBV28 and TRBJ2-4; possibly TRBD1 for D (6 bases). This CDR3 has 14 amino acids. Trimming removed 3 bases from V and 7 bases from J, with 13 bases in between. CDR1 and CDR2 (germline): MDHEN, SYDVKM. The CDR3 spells CASSFRTARNIQYF. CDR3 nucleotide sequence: TGTGCCAGCAGTTTTCGGACAGCTCGGAACATTCAGTACTTC.

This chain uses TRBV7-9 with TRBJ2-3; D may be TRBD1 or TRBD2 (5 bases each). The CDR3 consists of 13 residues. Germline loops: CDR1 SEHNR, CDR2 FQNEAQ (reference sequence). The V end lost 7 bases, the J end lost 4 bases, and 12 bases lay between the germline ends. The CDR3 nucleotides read TGTGCCAGCACCTGGTGGGGGTCAGATACGCAGTATTTT. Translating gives CASTWWGSDTQYF.

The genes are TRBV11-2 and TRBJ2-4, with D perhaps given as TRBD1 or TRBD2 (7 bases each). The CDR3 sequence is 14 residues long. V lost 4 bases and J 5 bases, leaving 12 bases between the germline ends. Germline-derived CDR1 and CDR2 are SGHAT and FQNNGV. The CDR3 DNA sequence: TGTGCCAGCAGCTCCGCAGGGGGGGAAAACATTCAGTACTTC. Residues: CASSSAGGENIQYF.

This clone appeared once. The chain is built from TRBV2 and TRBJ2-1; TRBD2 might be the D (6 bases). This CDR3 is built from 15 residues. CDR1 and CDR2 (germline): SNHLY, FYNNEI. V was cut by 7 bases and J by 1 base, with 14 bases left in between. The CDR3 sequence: CASIRLGISYNEQFF. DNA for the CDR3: TGTGCCAGCATCAGACTAGGGATTTCCTACAATGAGCAGTTCTTC.

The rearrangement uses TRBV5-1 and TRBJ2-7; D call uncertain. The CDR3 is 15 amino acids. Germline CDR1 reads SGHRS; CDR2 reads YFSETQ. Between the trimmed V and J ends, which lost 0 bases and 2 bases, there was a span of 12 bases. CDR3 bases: TGCGCCAGCAGCTTGGAATTTTTTCTTACCTACGAGCAGTACTTC. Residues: CASSLEFFLTYEQYF.

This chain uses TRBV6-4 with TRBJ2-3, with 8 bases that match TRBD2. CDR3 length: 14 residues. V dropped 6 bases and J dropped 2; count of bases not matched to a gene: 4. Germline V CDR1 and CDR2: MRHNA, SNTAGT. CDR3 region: CASRTSAYTDTQYF. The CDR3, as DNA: TGTGCCAGCAGGACTAGCGCGTACACAGATACGCAGTATTTT.

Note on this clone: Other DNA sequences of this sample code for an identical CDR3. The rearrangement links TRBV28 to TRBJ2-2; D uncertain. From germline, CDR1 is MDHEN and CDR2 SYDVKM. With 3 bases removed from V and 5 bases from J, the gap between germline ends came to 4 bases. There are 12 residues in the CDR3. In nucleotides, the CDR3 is TGTGCCAGCAGTTTGGGAACCGGGGAGCTGTTTTTT. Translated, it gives CASSLGTGELFF.

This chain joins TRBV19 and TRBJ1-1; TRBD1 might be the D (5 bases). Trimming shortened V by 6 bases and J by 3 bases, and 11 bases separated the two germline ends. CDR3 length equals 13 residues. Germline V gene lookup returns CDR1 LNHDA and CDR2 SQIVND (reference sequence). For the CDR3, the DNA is TGTGCCAGTAGGCCACAGGAGTACACTGAAGCTTTCTTT. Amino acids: CASRPQEYTEAFF.

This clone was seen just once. The chain's CDR3 is CASSPFAEVLNEQFF. CDR3 bases: TGTGCCAGCAGTCCATTTGCGGAGGTATTGAATGAGCAGTTCTTC. The rearrangement links TRBV27 to TRBJ2-1; a possible D gene is TRBD2 (5 bases). The germline gives CDR1 MNHEY, CDR2 SMNVEV (reference sequence). V dropped 5 bases and J dropped 7 bases, with 18 bases sitting between them. The CDR3 spans 15 residues.

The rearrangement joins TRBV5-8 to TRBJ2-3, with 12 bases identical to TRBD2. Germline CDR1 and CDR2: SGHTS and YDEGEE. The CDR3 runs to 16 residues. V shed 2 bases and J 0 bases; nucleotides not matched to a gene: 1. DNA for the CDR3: TGTGCCAGCAGCTTTGGGACTAGCGGGAGCACAGATACGCAGTATTTT. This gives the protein CASSFGTSGSTDTQYF.

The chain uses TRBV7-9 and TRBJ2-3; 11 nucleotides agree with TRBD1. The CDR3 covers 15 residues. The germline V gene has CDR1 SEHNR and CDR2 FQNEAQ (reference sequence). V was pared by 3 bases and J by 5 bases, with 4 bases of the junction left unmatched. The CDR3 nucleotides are TGTGCCAGCAGCTTTGGACAGGGGGCAGGAGATACGCAGTATTTT. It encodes CASSFGQGAGDTQYF.

The CDR3, as DNA: TGTGCTAGTGGTACCGGGACAGGATATGGCTACACCTTC. Translating gives CASGTGTGYGYTF. V is TRBV12-5 and J is TRBJ1-2, with 8 bases that match TRBD1. The CDR3 contains 13 residues. The V gene end was trimmed by 5 bases and the J gene end by 5 bases; junction bases not matched to a gene: 4. Germline CDR1 LGHNT, CDR2 FRNRAP.

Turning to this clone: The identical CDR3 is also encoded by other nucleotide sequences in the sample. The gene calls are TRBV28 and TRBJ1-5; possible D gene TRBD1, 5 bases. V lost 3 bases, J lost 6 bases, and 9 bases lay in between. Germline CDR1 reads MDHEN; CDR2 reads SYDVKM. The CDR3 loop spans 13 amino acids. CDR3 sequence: CASSFRVGQPQHF. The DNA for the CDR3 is TGTGCCAGCAGTTTCAGGGTTGGTCAGCCCCAGCATTTT.

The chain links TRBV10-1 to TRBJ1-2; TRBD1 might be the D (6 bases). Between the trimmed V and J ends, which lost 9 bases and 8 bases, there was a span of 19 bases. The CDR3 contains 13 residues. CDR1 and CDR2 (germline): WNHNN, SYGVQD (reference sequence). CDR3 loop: CASWDTSSQGYTF. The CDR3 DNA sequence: TGCGCCAGTTGGGACACGTCAAGCCAGGGCTACACCTTC.

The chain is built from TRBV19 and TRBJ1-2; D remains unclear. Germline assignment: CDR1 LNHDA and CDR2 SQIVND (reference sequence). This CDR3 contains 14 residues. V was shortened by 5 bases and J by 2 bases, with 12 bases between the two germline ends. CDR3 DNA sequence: TGTGCCAGTAGTCCGGCTGTCGTCAACTATGGCTACACCTTC. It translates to CASSPAVVNYGYTF.

CDR3 coding DNA: TGTGCCAGCAGCGCTGGGTGGGGCACAGATACGCAGTATTTT. It translates to CASSAGWGTDTQYF. The chain joins TRBV5-4 to TRBJ2-3; no reliable D call. V lost 4 bases and J lost 1, with 10 bases in between. The CDR3 contains 14 residues. Germline V gene data show CDR1 as SGHNT and CDR2 as YYREEE (reference sequence).

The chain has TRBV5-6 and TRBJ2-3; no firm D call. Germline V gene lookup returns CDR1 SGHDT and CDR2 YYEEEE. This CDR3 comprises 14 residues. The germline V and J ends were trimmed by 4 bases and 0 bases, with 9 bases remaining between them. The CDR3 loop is CASSRTTSTDTQYF. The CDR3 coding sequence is TGTGCCAGCAGCCGCACGACTAGCACAGATACGCAGTATTTT.

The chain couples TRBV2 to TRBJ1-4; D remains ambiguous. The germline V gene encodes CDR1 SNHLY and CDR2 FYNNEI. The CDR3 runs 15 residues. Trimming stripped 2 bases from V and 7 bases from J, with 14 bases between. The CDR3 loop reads CASSESTRWGEKLFF. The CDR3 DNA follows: TGTGCCAGCAGTGAATCGACCCGGTGGGGTGAAAAACTGTTTTTT.

The CDR3, as DNA: TGTGCCAGCAGTCCCCGGACTAGTTCCTACGAGCAGTACTTC. This gives the protein CASSPRTSSYEQYF. This chain links TRBV27 with TRBJ2-7, with 7 bases matching TRBD2. This CDR3 contains 14 residues. Per germline, CDR1 MNHEY and CDR2 SMNVEV (reference sequence). Trimming took 5 bases from V and 1 from J; bases not matched to a gene: 5.

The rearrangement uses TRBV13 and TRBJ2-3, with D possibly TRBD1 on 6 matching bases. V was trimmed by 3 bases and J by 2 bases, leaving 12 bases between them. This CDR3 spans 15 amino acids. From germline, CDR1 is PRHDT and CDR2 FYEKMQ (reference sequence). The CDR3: CASSFPGTNTDTQYF. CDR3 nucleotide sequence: TGTGCCAGCAGCTTTCCGGGGACAAACACAGATACGCAGTATTTT. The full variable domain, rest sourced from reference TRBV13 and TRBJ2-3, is AAGVIQSPRHLIKEKRETATLKCYPIPRHDTVYWYQQGPGQDPQFLISFYEKMQSDKGSIPDRFSAQQFSDYHSELNMSSLELGDSALYFCASSFPGTNTDTQYFGPGTRLTVL.

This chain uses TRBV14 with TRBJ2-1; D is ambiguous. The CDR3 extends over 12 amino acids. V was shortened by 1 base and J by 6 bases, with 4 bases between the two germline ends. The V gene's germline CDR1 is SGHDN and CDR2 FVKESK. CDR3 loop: CASSQVGNEQFF. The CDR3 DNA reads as TGTGCCAGCAGCCAAGTAGGCAATGAGCAGTTCTTC. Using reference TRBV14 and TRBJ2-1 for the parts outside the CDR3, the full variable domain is EAGVTQFPSHSVIEKGQTVTLRCDPISGHDNLYWYRRVMGKEIKFLLHFVKESKQDESGMPNNRFLAERTGGTYSTLKVQPAELEDSGVYFCASSQVGNEQFFGPGTRLTVL.

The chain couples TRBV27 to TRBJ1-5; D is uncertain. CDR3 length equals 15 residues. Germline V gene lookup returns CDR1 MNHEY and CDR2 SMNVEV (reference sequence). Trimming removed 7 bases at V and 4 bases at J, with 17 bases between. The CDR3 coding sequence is TGTGCCAGCAAGGTGGCAGCCCTCACGAATCAGCCCCAGCATTTT. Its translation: CASKVAALTNQPQHF.

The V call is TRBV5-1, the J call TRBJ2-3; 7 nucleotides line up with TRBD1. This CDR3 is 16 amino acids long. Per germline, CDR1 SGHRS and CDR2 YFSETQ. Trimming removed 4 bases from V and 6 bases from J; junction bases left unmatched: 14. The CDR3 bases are TGCGCCAGCAGCCACGGACAGGTCCTCGACAGCGATACGCAGTATTTT. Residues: CASSHGQVLDSDTQYF.

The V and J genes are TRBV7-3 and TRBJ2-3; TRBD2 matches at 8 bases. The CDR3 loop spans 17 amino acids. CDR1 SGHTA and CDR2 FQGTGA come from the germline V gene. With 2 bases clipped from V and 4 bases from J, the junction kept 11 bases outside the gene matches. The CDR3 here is CASSLEPPGGRADTQYF. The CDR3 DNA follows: TGTGCCAGCAGCTTAGAACCCCCGGGAGGGCGGGCAGATACGCAGTATTTT. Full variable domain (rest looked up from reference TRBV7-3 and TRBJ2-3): GAGVSQTPSNKVTEKGKYVELRCDPISGHTALYWYRQSLGQGPEFLIYFQGTGAADDSGLPNDRFFAVRPEGSVSTLKIQRTERGDSAVYLCASSLEPPGGRADTQYFGPGTRLTVL.